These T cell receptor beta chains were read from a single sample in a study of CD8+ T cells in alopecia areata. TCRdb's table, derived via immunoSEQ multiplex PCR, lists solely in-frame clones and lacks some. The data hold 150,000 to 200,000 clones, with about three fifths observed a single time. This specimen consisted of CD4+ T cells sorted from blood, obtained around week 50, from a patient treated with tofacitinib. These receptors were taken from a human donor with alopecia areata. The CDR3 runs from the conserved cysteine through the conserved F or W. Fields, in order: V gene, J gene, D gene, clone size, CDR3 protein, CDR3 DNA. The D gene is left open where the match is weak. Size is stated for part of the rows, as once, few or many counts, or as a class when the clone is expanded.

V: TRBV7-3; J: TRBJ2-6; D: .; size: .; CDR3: CASSPQGSGANVLTF; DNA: TGTGCCAGCAGCCCCCAGGGATCTGGGGCCAACGTCCTGACTTTC
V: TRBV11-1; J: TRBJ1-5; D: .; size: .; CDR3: CASSLRAEQPQHF; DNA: TGTGCCAGCAGCCTCCGAGCGGAACAGCCCCAGCATTTT
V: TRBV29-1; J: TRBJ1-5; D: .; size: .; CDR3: CSVDAWRSGLNSNQPQHF; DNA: TGCAGCGTTGATGCCTGGAGATCAGGGTTAAATAGCAATCAGCCCCAGCATTTT
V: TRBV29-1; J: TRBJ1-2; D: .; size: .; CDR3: CSVRSELGYTF; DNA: TGCAGCGTTAGGAGTGAACTTGGCTACACCTTC
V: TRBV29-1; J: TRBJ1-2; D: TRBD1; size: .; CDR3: CSVRGAGQEGYTF; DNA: TGCAGCGTTCGGGGAGCGGGACAGGAAGGCTACACCTTC
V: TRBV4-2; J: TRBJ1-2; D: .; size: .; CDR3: CASSQEQEGGNGYTF; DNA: TGTGCCAGCAGCCAAGAACAAGAGGGAGGGAATGGCTACACCTTC
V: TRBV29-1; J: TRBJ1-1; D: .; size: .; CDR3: CSVSAGRDTEAFF; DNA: TGCAGCGTTTCCGCAGGGAGGGACACTGAAGCTTTCTTT
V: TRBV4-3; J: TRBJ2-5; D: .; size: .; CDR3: CASSQDGSKETQYF; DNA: TGCGCCAGCAGCCAAGATGGATCTAAAGAGACCCAGTACTTC
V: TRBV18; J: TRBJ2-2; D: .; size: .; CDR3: CASSPYQAGELFF; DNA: TGTGCCAGCTCACCGTATCAAGCCGGGGAGCTGTTTTTT
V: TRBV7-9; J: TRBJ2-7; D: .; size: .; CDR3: CASGDGSYEQYF; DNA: TGTGCCAGCGGCGACGGGTCCTACGAGCAGTACTTC
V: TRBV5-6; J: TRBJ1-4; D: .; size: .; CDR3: CASSGQRGEKLFF; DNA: TGTGCCAGCAGCGGCCAAAGAGGTGAAAAACTGTTTTTT
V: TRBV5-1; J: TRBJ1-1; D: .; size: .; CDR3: CASSLGETYEAFF; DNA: TGCGCCAGCAGCTTGGGGGAAACCTATGAAGCTTTCTTT
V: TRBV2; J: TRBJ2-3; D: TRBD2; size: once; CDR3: CASSTPSGGATDTQYF; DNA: TGTGCCAGCAGTACCCCTAGCGGGGGGGCCACAGATACGCAGTATTTT
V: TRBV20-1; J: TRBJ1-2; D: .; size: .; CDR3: CSASGSYGYTF; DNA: TGCAGTGCTAGTGGGAGCTACGGCTACACCTTC
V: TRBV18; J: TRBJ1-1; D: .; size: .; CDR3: CASSPQGSEAFF; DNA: TGTGCCAGCTCACCCCAGGGTAGTGAAGCTTTCTTT
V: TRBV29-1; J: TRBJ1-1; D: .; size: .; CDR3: CSVADREAFF; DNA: TGCAGCGTTGCTGATAGGGAGGCTTTCTTT
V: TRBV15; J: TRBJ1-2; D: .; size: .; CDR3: CATSTPTYGYTF; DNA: TGTGCCACCAGCACTCCTACCTATGGCTACACCTTC
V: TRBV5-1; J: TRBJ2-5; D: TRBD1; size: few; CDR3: CASSTDRGETQYF; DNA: TGCGCCAGCAGCACCGACAGGGGGGAGACCCAGTACTTC
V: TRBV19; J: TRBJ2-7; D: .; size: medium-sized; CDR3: CASSINDYEQYF; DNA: TGTGCCAGTAGTATCAACGACTACGAGCAGTACTTC
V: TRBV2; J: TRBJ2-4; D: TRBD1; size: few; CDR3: CASSVRGTGLNIQYF; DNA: TGTGCCAGCAGTGTTAGAGGGACAGGCCTTAACATTCAGTACTTC
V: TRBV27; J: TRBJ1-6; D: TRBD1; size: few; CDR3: CASMATGGVPLHSPLHF; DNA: TGTGCCAGCATGGCGACAGGGGGCGTTCCTCTTCATTCACCCCTCCACTTT
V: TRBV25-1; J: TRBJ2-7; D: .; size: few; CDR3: CASSVQNYEQYF; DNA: TGTGCCAGCAGTGTCCAGAACTACGAGCAGTACTTC
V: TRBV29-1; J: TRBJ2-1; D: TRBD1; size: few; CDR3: CSVGYRGKYNEQFF; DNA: TGCAGCGTTGGTTACAGGGGGAAATACAATGAGCAGTTCTTC
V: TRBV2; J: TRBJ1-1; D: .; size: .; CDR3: CASSELTGGEAFF; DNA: TGTGCCAGCAGTGAATTAACGGGGGGAGAAGCTTTCTTT
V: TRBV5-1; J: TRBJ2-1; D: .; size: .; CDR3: CASSLAERGYNEQFF; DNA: TGCGCCAGCAGCCTGGCGGAGAGAGGTTACAATGAGCAGTTCTTC
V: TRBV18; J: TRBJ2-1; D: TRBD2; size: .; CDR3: CASSALAGYYNEQFF; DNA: TGTGCCAGCTCAGCACTAGCGGGGTACTACAATGAGCAGTTCTTC
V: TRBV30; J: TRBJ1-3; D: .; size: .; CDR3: CAGREGGGNTIYF; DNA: TGTGCGGGTCGGGAGGGTGGTGGAAACACCATATATTTT
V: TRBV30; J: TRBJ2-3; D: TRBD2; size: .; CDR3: CARTGGVRTDTQYF; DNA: TGTGCTAGAACTGGGGGGGTAAGGACAGATACGCAGTATTTT
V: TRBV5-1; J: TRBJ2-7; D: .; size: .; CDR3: CASSLEGRRNYEQYF; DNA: TGCGCCAGCAGCTTGGAGGGACGGAGGAACTACGAGCAGTACTTC
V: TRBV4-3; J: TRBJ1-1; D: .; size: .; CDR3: CASSQERVVNTEAFF; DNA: TGCGCCAGCAGCCAAGAAAGGGTGGTGAACACTGAAGCTTTCTTT
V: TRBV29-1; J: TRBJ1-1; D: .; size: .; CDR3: CSVAGAEAFF; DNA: TGCAGCGTTGCAGGGGCTGAAGCTTTCTTT
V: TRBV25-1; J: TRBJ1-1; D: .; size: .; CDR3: CASRRATEAFF; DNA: TGTGCCAGTAGGAGGGCCACTGAAGCTTTCTTT
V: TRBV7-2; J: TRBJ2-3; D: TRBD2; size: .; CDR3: CASSRVSGGASDTQYF; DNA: TGTGCCAGCAGCCGGGTTAGCGGGGGGGCCTCGGATACGCAGTATTTT
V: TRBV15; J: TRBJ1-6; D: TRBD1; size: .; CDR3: CATSRDIPGQGAASPLHF; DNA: TGTGCCACCAGCAGAGACATACCGGGACAGGGGGCCGCTTCACCCCTCCACTTT
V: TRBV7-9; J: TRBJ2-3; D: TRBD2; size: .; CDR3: CASSLERGTDTQYF; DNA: TGTGCCAGCAGCTTAGAGCGGGGAACAGATACGCAGTATTTT
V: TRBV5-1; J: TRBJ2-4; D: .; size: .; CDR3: CASSVSGSKNIQYF; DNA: TGCGCCAGCAGCGTTAGTGGGTCCAAAAACATTCAGTACTTC
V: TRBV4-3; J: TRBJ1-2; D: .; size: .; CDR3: CASSQDQGAALHYGYTF; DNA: TGCGCCAGCAGCCAAGACCAAGGGGCGGCACTTCACTATGGCTACACCTTC